Each of the 14 T cell receptor beta chains below was sequenced from the same sample in a study of T cells after posttransplantation cyclophosphamide. Produced via immunoSEQ multiplex PCR; TCRdb's table is partial and in-frame only. In total the sample includes about 37,000 clones, none of them seen once. Source material: PBMCs. These receptors all stem from a man in his thirties or forties in good health and a related stem cell transplant donor.

This clone has more than one count but fewer than ten. The CDR3 loop reads CASLRAGELFF. The CDR3 nucleotides are TGTGCCAGCCTCCGGGCCGGGGAGCTGTTTTTT. V usage is TRBV6-6 and J usage is TRBJ2-2; the D is unclear. Germline-derived CDR1 and CDR2 are MNHNY and SVGAGI (reference sequence). The V end lost 8 bases, the J end lost 6 bases, and 7 bases lay between the germline ends. The CDR3 covers 11 residues.

This clone was detected ten times or more. The V gene is TRBV19, the J gene TRBJ1-1; 7 bases fit TRBD1. This CDR3 spans 14 amino acids. In germline, CDR1 is LNHDA, CDR2 SQIVND (reference sequence). V was pared by 5 bases and J by 7 bases, with 10 bases of the junction left unmatched. In nucleotides, the CDR3 is TGTGCCAGTAGTTTCTTCGGCAGGGGGGATGAAGCTTTCTTT. Its protein product is CASSFFGRGDEAFF.

This clone was detected ten times or more. The genes are TRBV11-2 and TRBJ1-1, with D unclear. The germline V gene encodes CDR1 SGHAT and CDR2 FQNNGV. Between the trimmed V and J ends, which lost 1 base and 5 bases, there was a span of 8 bases. The length of the CDR3 is 13 residues. CDR3 nucleotide sequence: TGTGCCAGCAGCTTAGGTTCGGGGACTGAAGCTTTCTTT. Translating gives CASSLGSGTEAFF.

This clone was counted at least ten times. This chain uses TRBV7-6 with TRBJ1-6, with D hard to call. The germline V gene has CDR1 SGHVS and CDR2 FNYEAQ. Between the trimmed V and J ends, which lost 5 bases and 0 bases, there was a span of 23 bases. The length of the CDR3 is 20 residues. CDR3 nucleotide sequence: TGTGCCAGCAGCCCATACGTTCGGGCGGGAGTTAGCTCCTATAATTCACCCCTCCACTTT. It codes for CASSPYVRAGVSSYNSPLHF.

This clone was counted many times. The V call is TRBV6-2 or TRBV6-3, the J call TRBJ1-6, with 11 bases matching TRBD1. The junction had 9 bases not matched to a gene; V was cut back by 10 bases and J by 7 bases. The CDR3 covers 15 residues. Germline CDR1 and CDR2: MNHEY and SVGEGT. The CDR3 sequence: CATIRDRGNNSPLHF. In DNA form, the CDR3 reads TGTGCCACCATCCGGGACAGGGGGAACAATTCACCCCTCCACTTT.

V is TRBV7-6 and J is TRBJ1-5; TRBD1 is a possible D gene (5 bases). Trimming stripped 1 base from V and 2 bases from J, with 6 bases between. Germline assignment: CDR1 SGHVS and CDR2 FNYEAQ. CDR3 length: 14 amino acids. The CDR3 nucleotides read TGTGCCAGCAGCTTAGAACAGGGCAATCAGCCCCAGCATTTT. It translates to CASSLEQGNQPQHF.

This clone was seen many times. V and J are TRBV6-1 and TRBJ1-5, with D tentatively TRBD1 (5 bases). V was shortened by 8 bases and J by 7 bases, with 21 bases between the two germline ends. CDR1 and CDR2 from the germline V gene are MNHNS and SASEGT. CDR3 length equals 15 residues. The CDR3 nucleotides read TGTGCCAGCTGCCCGTGGGGCCCGCTGGGACAGCCCCAGCATTTT. Protein: CASCPWGPLGQPQHF.

This clone was counted many times. This chain's CDR3 is CASSQDSTLYGYTF. The CDR3 DNA reads as TGCGCCAGCAGCCAAGATAGTACGCTCTATGGCTACACCTTC. The V call is TRBV4-1, the J call TRBJ1-2; no clear D. The V end lost 0 bases, the J end lost 4 bases, and 9 bases lay between the germline ends. CDR1 and CDR2 from the germline V gene are MGHRA and YSYEKL. The CDR3 runs to 14 residues.

The table lists this clone with many counts. The chain has TRBV24-1 and TRBJ2-2, with D possibly matching TRBD2 (5 bases). Germline values: CDR1 KGHDR, CDR2 SFDVKD. The CDR3 length is 13 residues. V was cut by 6 bases and J by 7 bases, with 11 bases left in between. The CDR3 bases are TGTGCCACCAGTCGGACTCCCAACGGGGAGCTGTTTTTT. Protein sequence: CATSRTPNGELFF.

In its sample, this clone was seen many times. The chain uses TRBV19 and TRBJ2-5, with 8 bases identical to TRBD1. CDR1 is LNHDA and CDR2 is SQIVND in the germline V gene (reference sequence). This CDR3 comprises 13 residues. The V segment lost 5 bases and the J segment 4 bases; nucleotides outside the gene matches: 3. The CDR3 protein is CASSVTGVETQYF. In DNA form, the CDR3 reads TGTGCCAGTAGTGTGACAGGGGTAGAGACCCAGTACTTC.

At least ten counts were recorded for this clone. V is TRBV5-4 and J is TRBJ1-4, with D tentatively TRBD1 (6 bases). Trimming removed 0 bases from V and 5 bases from J, with 14 bases in between. Germline CDR1 is SGHNT and CDR2 is YYREEE (reference sequence). The CDR3 has 16 amino acids. The CDR3 reads CASSLGGRSGNEKLFF. CDR3 nucleotide sequence: TGTGCCAGCAGCTTGGGGGGGCGGTCAGGGAATGAAAAACTGTTTTTT.

This clone was recorded many times. This CDR3 reads CASSSLYEQFF. CDR3 DNA: TGTGCCAGCAGCTCCCTCTATGAGCAGTTCTTC. The J gene is TRBJ2-1, the V gene TRBV7-9; no definite D call. Germline lookup yields CDR1 SEHNR and CDR2 FQNEAQ (reference sequence). V dropped 4 bases and J dropped 8 bases, with 6 bases sitting between them. CDR3 length: 11 residues.

This clone came up many times. The chain recombines TRBV2 with TRBJ2-5; 10 bases agree with TRBD1. CDR1 and CDR2 from the germline V gene are SNHLY and FYNNEI. Trimming at V came to 8 bases and at J to 5 bases, leaving 8 bases not matched to a gene. This CDR3 comprises 14 residues. Here the CDR3 DNA reads TGTGCCAGCGGAGGGACAGGGGAAGGGGAGACCCAGTACTTC. Translation: CASGGTGEGETQYF.

This clone was picked up many times. This CDR3 is also generated by other DNA sequences in the sample. The chain couples TRBV5-1 to TRBJ2-5, with D uncertain. The CDR3 length is 11 residues. Germline CDR1 SGHRS, CDR2 YFSETQ. With 3 bases removed from V and 5 bases from J, the gap between germline ends came to 5 bases. In DNA, the CDR3 is TGCGCCAGCAGCTCCGGGGAGACCCAGTACTTC. It translates to CASSSGETQYF.